A selection of T cell receptor beta chains follows, all from one sample in a study of OX40 agonist ivuxolimab in advanced cancers. The table came from immunoSEQ multiplex PCR; TCRdb's copy has only in-frame clones and leaves some out. The table has 45,000 to 55,000 clones, 87% seen once. This specimen was CD4+ or CD8+ T cells sorted from blood, taken in a trial of the OX40 agonist ivuxolimab. The receptors originated from an adult with an advanced solid tumor such as melanoma, head and neck, liver or kidney cancer. Both conserved end residues are trimmed from each CDR3. The order of the fields is CDR3 length, V gene, J gene, D gene, CDR3 protein. The D gene is left open where the match is weak.

CDR3 length: 14; V gene: TRBV13; J gene: TRBJ2-1; D gene: NA; CDR3 protein: ASSWTGALADNEQF
CDR3 length: 13; V gene: TRBV9; J gene: TRBJ1-5; D gene: NA; CDR3 protein: ASSPGPNSNQPQH
CDR3 length: 13; V gene: TRBV28; J gene: TRBJ1-4; D gene: NA; CDR3 protein: ASSSAGGTNEKLF
CDR3 length: 12; V gene: TRBV27; J gene: TRBJ1-2; D gene: NA; CDR3 protein: ASSETGPNYGYT
CDR3 length: 12; V gene: TRBV6-1; J gene: TRBJ1-2; D gene: NA; CDR3 protein: ASSASLGRDGYT
CDR3 length: 13; V gene: TRBV19; J gene: TRBJ2-3; D gene: NA; CDR3 protein: ASRASLRGPDTQY
CDR3 length: 12; V gene: TRBV6-6; J gene: TRBJ2-7; D gene: TRBD2; CDR3 protein: ASSYRGRGVEQY
CDR3 length: 10; V gene: TRBV7-9; J gene: TRBJ2-1; D gene: NA; CDR3 protein: ASSRAGNEQF
CDR3 length: 13; V gene: TRBV5-6; J gene: TRBJ2-1; D gene: NA; CDR3 protein: ASSLGLSQYNEQF
CDR3 length: 13; V gene: TRBV19; J gene: TRBJ2-3; D gene: TRBD1; CDR3 protein: ASAPGQGSTDTQY
CDR3 length: 14; V gene: TRBV19; J gene: TRBJ1-2; D gene: NA; CDR3 protein: ASHTGVGASLYGYT
CDR3 length: 12; V gene: TRBV5-1; J gene: TRBJ1-1; D gene: NA; CDR3 protein: ASSFKGSPAEAF
CDR3 length: 13; V gene: TRBV6-1; J gene: TRBJ2-1; D gene: NA; CDR3 protein: ASSESEGAYNEQF
CDR3 length: 9; V gene: TRBV20-1; J gene: TRBJ1-1; D gene: NA; CDR3 protein: SARGQSEAF
CDR3 length: 11; V gene: TRBV6-5; J gene: TRBJ2-7; D gene: NA; CDR3 protein: ASSRVASYEQY
CDR3 length: 15; V gene: TRBV18; J gene: TRBJ2-7; D gene: TRBD1; CDR3 protein: ASSPGDRSISSYEQY
CDR3 length: 12; V gene: TRBV5-5; J gene: TRBJ2-7; D gene: TRBD1; CDR3 protein: ASSSGQGSYEQY
CDR3 length: 13; V gene: TRBV2; J gene: TRBJ2-3; D gene: NA; CDR3 protein: ASSDRIGGGYTQY
CDR3 length: 13; V gene: TRBV11-2; J gene: TRBJ1-4; D gene: NA; CDR3 protein: ASSLLDGTNEKLF
CDR3 length: 6; V gene: TRBV20-1; J gene: TRBJ2-7; D gene: NA; CDR3 protein: SSYEQY
CDR3 length: 10; V gene: TRBV11-2; J gene: TRBJ1-2; D gene: NA; CDR3 protein: ASSLSGDGYT
CDR3 length: 10; V gene: TRBV6-6; J gene: TRBJ2-7; D gene: TRBD1; CDR3 protein: AIRDRGLEQY
CDR3 length: 12; V gene: TRBV14; J gene: TRBJ1-1; D gene: NA; CDR3 protein: ASSAGLRNTEAF
CDR3 length: 9; V gene: TRBV6-1; J gene: TRBJ1-1; D gene: NA; CDR3 protein: ASSEVGGAF
CDR3 length: 12; V gene: TRBV11-3; J gene: TRBJ2-3; D gene: NA; CDR3 protein: ASSTHRGTDTQY
CDR3 length: 12; V gene: TRBV2; J gene: TRBJ1-4; D gene: NA; CDR3 protein: ASSDRAWNEKLF
CDR3 length: 14; V gene: TRBV18; J gene: TRBJ2-1; D gene: TRBD2; CDR3 protein: ASSPSTSRYYNEQF
CDR3 length: 9; V gene: TRBV28; J gene: TRBJ2-7; D gene: NA; CDR3 protein: ASTLNYEQY
CDR3 length: 12; V gene: TRBV27; J gene: TRBJ2-7; D gene: TRBD1; CDR3 protein: ASRAGQGPYEQY
CDR3 length: 10; V gene: TRBV19; J gene: TRBJ1-1; D gene: NA; CDR3 protein: ASSPRTGEAF
CDR3 length: 12; V gene: TRBV7-9; J gene: TRBJ2-1; D gene: TRBD2; CDR3 protein: ASRTGTNHNEQF
CDR3 length: 14; V gene: TRBV28; J gene: TRBJ1-5; D gene: TRBD1; CDR3 protein: ASSETGEGLNQPQH
CDR3 length: 10; V gene: TRBV28; J gene: TRBJ1-1; D gene: NA; CDR3 protein: ASSALNTEAF
CDR3 length: 12; V gene: TRBV18; J gene: TRBJ2-5; D gene: NA; CDR3 protein: ASSLSRGQETQY
CDR3 length: 10; V gene: TRBV4-1; J gene: TRBJ2-3; D gene: NA; CDR3 protein: ASSQIFDTQY
CDR3 length: 12; V gene: TRBV9; J gene: TRBJ2-4; D gene: NA; CDR3 protein: ASSGGTAKNIQY
CDR3 length: 14; V gene: TRBV28; J gene: TRBJ2-7; D gene: NA; CDR3 protein: ASSSPPGGGRYEQY
CDR3 length: 16; V gene: TRBV7-9; J gene: TRBJ2-2; D gene: TRBD2; CDR3 protein: ASSFPITSGVNTGELF
CDR3 length: 11; V gene: TRBV10-1; J gene: TRBJ2-1; D gene: NA; CDR3 protein: ASGGNLYNEQF
CDR3 length: 10; V gene: TRBV15; J gene: TRBJ1-1; D gene: NA; CDR3 protein: ATKRTGGEAF
CDR3 length: 13; V gene: TRBV9; J gene: TRBJ2-1; D gene: TRBD2; CDR3 protein: ASSVASGIGNEQF
CDR3 length: 12; V gene: TRBV9; J gene: TRBJ2-7; D gene: NA; CDR3 protein: ASSQRGRSYEQY